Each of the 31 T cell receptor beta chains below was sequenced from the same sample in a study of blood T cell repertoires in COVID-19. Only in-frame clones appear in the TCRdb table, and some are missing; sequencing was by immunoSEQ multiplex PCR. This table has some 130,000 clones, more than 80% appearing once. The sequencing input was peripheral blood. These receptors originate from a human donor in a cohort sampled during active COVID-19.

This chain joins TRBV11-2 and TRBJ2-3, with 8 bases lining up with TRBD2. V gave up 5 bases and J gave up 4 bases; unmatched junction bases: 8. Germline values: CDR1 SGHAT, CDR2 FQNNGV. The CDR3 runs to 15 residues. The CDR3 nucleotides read TGTGCCAGCAGCGAGACTAGCGAAGCCTCAGATACGCAGTATTTT. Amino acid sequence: CASSETSEASDTQYF.

CDR3 sequence (DNA): TGCAGTGCTAGAGAGAGCGGGGAGCTGTTTTTT. Its translation: CSARESGELFF. The V gene is TRBV20-1, the J gene TRBJ2-2; unclear D gene. Between the trimmed V and J ends, which lost 0 bases and 7 bases, there was a span of 3 bases. Looked up from germline, CDR1 is DFQATT and CDR2 is SNEGSKA (reference sequence). The CDR3 is made up of 11 amino acids.

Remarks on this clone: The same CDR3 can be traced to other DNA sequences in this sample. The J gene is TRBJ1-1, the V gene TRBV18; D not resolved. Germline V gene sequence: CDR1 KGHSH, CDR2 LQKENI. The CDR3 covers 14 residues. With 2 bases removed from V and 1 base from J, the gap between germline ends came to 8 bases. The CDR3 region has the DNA TGTGCCAGCTCACCATCTTCAGGGAACACTGAAGCTTTCTTT. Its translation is CASSPSSGNTEAFF.

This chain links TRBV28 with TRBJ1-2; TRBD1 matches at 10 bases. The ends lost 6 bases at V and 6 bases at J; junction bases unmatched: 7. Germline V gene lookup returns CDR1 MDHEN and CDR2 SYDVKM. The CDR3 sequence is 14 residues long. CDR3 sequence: CASRSTGGGHGYTF. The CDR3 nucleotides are TGTGCCAGCAGGTCGACAGGGGGCGGGCATGGCTACACCTTC.

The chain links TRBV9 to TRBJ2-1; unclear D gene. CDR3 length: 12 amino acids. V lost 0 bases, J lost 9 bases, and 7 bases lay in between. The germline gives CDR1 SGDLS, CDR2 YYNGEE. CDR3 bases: TGTGCCAGCAGCGTAGAACGGAGTGAGCAGTTCTTC. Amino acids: CASSVERSEQFF.

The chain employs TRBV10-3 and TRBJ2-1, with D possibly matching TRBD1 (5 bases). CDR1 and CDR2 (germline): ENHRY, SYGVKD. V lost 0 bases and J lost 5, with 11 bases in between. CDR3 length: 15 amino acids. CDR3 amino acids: CAISESVLGHNEQFF. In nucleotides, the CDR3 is TGTGCCATCAGTGAGTCCGTGTTGGGGCACAATGAGCAGTTCTTC.

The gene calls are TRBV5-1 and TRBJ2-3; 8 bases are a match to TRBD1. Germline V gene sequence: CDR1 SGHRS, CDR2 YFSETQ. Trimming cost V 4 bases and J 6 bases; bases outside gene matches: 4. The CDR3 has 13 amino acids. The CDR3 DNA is TGCGCCAGCAGCCGGACAGGGTTCGATACGCAGTATTTT. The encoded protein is CASSRTGFDTQYF.

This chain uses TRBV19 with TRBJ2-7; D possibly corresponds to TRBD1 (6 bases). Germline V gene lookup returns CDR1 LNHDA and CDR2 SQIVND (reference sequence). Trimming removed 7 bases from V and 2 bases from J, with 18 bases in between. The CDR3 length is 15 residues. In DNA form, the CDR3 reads TGTGCCAGTACTAAAAATCGGGACACTACCTACGAGCAGTACTTC. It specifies CASTKNRDTTYEQYF.

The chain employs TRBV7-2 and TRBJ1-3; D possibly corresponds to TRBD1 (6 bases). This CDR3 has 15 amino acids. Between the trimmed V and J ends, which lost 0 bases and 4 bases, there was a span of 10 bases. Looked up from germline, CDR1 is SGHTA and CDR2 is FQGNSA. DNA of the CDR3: TGTGCCAGCAGCTTAGCGCGGGGGCGGGGAAACACCATATATTTT. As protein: CASSLARGRGNTIYF.

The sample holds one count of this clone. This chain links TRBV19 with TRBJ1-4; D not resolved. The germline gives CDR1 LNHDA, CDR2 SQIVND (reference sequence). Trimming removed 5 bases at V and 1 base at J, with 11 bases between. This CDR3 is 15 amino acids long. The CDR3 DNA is TGTGCCAGTAGTTACAGAGCCAAAACTAATGAAAAACTGTTTTTT. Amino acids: CASSYRAKTNEKLFF.

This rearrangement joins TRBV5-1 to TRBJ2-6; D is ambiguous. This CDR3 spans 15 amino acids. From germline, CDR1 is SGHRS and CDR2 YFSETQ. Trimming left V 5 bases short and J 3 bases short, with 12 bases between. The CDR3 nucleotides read TGCGCCAGCAGACCCTCTCCGGGTGGGGCCAACGTCCTGACTTTC. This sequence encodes CASRPSPGGANVLTF.

CDR3 DNA: TGTGCCACCAGAGAGTCTGGGTCCGGAGACTATGGCTACACCTTC. The encoded protein is CATRESGSGDYGYTF. This chain joins TRBV24-1 and TRBJ1-2, with D uncertain. V gave up 7 bases and J gave up 3 bases, with 17 bases separating them. CDR3 length equals 15 residues. The V gene's germline CDR1 is KGHDR and CDR2 SFDVKD.

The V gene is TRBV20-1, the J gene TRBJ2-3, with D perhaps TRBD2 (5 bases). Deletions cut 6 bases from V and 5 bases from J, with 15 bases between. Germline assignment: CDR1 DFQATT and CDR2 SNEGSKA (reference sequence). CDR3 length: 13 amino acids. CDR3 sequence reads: CSASGRGLDTQYF. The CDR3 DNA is TGCAGTGCCAGTGGACGAGGACTAGATACGCAGTATTTT.

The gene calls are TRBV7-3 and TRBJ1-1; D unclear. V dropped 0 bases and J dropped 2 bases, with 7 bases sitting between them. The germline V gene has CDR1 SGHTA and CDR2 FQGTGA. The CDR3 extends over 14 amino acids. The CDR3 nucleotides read TGTGCCAGCAGCTTAACGCGGGGAAACACTGAAGCTTTCTTT. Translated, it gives CASSLTRGNTEAFF.

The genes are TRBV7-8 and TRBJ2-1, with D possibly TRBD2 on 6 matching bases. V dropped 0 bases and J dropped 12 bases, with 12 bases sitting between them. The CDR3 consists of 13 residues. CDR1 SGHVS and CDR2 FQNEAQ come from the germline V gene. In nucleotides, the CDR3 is TGTGCCAGCAGCTTAGCGCAAGGGAGGATGCAGTTCTTC. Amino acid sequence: CASSLAQGRMQFF.

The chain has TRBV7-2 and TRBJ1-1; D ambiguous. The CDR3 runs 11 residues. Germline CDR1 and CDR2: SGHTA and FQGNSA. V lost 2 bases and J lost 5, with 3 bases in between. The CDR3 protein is CASSLLTEAFF. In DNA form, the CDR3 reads TGTGCCAGCAGCTTACTGACTGAAGCTTTCTTT.

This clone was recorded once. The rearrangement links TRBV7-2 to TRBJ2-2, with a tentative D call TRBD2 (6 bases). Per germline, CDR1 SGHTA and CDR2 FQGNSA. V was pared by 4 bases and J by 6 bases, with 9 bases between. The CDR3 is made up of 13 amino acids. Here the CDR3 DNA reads TGTGCCAGCAGCTGGAGGGGCGCCGGGGAGCTGTTTTTT. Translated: CASSWRGAGELFF.

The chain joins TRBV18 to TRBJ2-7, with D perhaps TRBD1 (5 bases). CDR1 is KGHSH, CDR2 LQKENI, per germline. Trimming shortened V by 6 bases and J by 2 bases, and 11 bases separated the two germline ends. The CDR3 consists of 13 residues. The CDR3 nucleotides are TGTGCCAGCTCGCTCGACAGAACCTACGAGCAGTACTTC. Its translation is CASSLDRTYEQYF.

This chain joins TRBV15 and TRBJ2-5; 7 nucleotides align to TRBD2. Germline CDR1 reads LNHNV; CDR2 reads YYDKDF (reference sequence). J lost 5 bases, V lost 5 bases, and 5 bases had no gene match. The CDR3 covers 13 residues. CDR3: CATSPTSRETQYF. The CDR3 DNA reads TGTGCCACCAGCCCGACTAGCCGCGAGACCCAGTACTTC.

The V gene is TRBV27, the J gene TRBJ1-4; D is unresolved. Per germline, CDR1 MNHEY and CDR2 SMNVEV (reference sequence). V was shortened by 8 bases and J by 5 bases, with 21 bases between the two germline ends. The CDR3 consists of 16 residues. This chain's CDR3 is CASGEGGRVGNEKLFF. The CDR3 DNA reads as TGTGCCAGCGGGGAAGGAGGGAGGGTCGGGAATGAAAAACTGTTTTTT.

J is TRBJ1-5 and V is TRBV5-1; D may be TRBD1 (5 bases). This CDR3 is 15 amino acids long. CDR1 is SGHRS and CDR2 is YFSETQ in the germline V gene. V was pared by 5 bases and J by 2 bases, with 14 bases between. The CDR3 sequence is CASRLGTGGNQPQHF. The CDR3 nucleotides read TGCGCCAGCAGACTGGGGACGGGGGGCAATCAGCCCCAGCATTTT.

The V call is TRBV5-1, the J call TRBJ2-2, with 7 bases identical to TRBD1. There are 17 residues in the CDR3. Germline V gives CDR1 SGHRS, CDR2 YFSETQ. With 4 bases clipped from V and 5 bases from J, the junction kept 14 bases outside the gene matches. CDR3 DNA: TGCGCCAGCAGCCGATTCAGAGCCGGGACAGCGACCGGGGAGCTGTTTTTT. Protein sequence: CASSRFRAGTATGELFF.

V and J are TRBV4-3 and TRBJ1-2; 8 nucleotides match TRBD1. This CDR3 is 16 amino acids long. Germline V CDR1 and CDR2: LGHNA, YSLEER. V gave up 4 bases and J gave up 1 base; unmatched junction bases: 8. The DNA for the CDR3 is TGCGCCAGCAGCCGCTCGACAGGGGAAGGTAACTATGGCTACACCTTC. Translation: CASSRSTGEGNYGYTF.

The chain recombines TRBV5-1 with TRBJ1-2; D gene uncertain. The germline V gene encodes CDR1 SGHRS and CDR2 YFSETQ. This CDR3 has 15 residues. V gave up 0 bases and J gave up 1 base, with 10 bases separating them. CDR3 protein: CASSLAELSNYGYTF. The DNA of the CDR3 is TGCGCCAGCAGCTTGGCGGAGCTGAGTAACTATGGCTACACCTTC.

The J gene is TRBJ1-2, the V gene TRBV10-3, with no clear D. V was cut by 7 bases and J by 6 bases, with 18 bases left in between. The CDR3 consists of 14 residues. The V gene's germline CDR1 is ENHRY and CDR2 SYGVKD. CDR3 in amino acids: CAIKLEWHTNGYTF. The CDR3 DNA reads TGTGCCATCAAGCTAGAGTGGCACACAAATGGCTACACCTTC.

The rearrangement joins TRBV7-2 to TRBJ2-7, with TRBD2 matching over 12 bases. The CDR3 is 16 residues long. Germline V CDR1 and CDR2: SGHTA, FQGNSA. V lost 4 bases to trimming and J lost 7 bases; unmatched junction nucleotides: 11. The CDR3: CASSSPNLAGGNEQYF. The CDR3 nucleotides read TGTGCCAGCAGCTCCCCGAATCTAGCGGGGGGGAATGAGCAGTACTTC.

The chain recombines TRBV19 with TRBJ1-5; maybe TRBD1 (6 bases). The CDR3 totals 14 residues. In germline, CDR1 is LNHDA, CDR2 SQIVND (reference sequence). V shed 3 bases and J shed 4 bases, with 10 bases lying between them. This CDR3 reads CASSIGQKNQPQHF. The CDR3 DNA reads TGTGCCAGTAGTATTGGACAGAAAAATCAGCCCCAGCATTTT.

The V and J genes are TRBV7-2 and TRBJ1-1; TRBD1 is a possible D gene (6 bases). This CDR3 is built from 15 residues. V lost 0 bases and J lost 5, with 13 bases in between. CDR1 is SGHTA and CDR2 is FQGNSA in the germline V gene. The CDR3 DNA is TGTGCCAGCAGCTTAGCTGACGTTGGACAGACTGAAGCTTTCTTT. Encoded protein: CASSLADVGQTEAFF.

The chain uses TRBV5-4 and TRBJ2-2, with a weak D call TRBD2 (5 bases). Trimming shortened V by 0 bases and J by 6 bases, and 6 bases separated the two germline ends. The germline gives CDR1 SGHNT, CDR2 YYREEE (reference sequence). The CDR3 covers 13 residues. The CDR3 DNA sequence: TGTGCCAGCAGCTTGGATAGCGCCGGGGAGCTGTTTTTT. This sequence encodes CASSLDSAGELFF. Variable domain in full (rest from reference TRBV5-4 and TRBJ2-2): ETGVTQSPTHLIKTRGQQVTLRCSSQSGHNTVSWYQQALGQGPQFIFQYYREEENGRGNFPPRFSGLQFPNYSSELNVNALELDDSALYLCASSLDSAGELFFGEGSRLTVL.

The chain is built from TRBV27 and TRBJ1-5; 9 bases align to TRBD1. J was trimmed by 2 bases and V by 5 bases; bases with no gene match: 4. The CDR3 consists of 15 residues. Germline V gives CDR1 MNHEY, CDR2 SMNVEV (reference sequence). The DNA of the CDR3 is TGTGCCAGCAGTCCCCGGACAGGGGGCAATCAGCCCCAGCATTTT. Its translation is CASSPRTGGNQPQHF.

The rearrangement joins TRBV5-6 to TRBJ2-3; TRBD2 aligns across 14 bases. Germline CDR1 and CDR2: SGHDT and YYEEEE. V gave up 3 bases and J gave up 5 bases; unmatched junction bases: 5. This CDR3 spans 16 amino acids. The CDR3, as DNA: TGTGCCAGCAGCTACCTGACTAGCGGGAGGGGAGATACGCAGTATTTT. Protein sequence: CASSYLTSGRGDTQYF.